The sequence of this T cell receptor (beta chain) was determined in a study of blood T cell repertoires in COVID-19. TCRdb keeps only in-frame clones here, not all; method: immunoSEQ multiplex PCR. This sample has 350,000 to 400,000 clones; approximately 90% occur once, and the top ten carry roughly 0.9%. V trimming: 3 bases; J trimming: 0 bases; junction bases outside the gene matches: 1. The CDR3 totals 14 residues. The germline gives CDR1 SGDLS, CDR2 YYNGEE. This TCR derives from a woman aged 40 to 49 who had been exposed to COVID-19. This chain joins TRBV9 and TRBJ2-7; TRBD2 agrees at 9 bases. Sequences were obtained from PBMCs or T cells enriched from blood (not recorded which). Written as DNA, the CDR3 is TGTGCCAGCAGCGGTAGCGGGAGCTCCTACGAGCAGTACTTC. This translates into CASSGSGSSYEQYF.